The rows below give T cell receptor beta chains drawn from one sample of a study of T-cell reconstitution after alpha-beta-depleted transplantation in children. TCRdb re-derived calls from the PCR reads in MiXCR, one entry per CDR3 protein. The profile shows about 580,000 distinct CDR3 sequences, roughly 23% of them singletons. The material was PBMCs, mostly from graft donor cells, obtained 360 days after TCRalphabeta/CD19-depleted stem cell transplant. All receptors derive from a boy younger than two who had a stem cell transplant for acute myeloid leukemia, so the T cells may come from the graft donor. Each CDR3 is given with its conserved first and last residue. Each record gives: J gene, D gene, clone size, V gene, CDR3 DNA, CDR3 protein. D genes are given only for firm matches. The listing skips clone size in some rows; elsewhere it reads once, few, many or a size class.

j_call: TRBJ1-5
d_call: NA
clone_size: NA
v_call: TRBV20-1
cdr3_nt: TGCAGTGCTAGTCCAGGGCGGGATCAGCCCCAGCATTTT
cdr3_aa: CSASPGRDQPQHF

j_call: TRBJ2-3
d_call: NA
clone_size: few
v_call: TRBV5-1
cdr3_nt: TGCGCCAGCAGCTTGCGGTTAGTGAAAGGAGATACGCAGTATTTT
cdr3_aa: CASSLRLVKGDTQYF

j_call: TRBJ2-5
d_call: NA
clone_size: many
v_call: TRBV12-3/TRBV12-4
cdr3_nt: TGTGCCAGCAGCTGGGCCGATAGGAAGACCCAGTACTTC
cdr3_aa: CASSWADRKTQYF

j_call: TRBJ2-3
d_call: NA
clone_size: many
v_call: TRBV20-1
cdr3_nt: TGCAGTGCCGAACTAGGAACAGATACGCAGTATTTT
cdr3_aa: CSAELGTDTQYF

j_call: TRBJ2-3
d_call: NA
clone_size: few
v_call: TRBV12-3/TRBV12-4
cdr3_nt: TGTGCCAGCACCCTGGACTTCTCAGATACGCAGTATTTT
cdr3_aa: CASTLDFSDTQYF

j_call: TRBJ2-5
d_call: TRBD2
clone_size: few
v_call: TRBV6-6
cdr3_nt: TGTGCCAGCAGTCCGTCTTGGGGGGGGACCCAGTACTTC
cdr3_aa: CASSPSWGGTQYF

j_call: TRBJ1-5
d_call: NA
clone_size: many
v_call: TRBV20-1
cdr3_nt: TGCAGTGCTAGCCGCAGGTGGGATCAGCCCCAGCATTTT
cdr3_aa: CSASRRWDQPQHF

j_call: TRBJ2-1
d_call: TRBD2
clone_size: NA
v_call: TRBV27
cdr3_nt: TGTGCCAGCAGTTTCGGGGGGGGGGCCGGATCCTACAATGAGCAGTTCTTC
cdr3_aa: CASSFGGGAGSYNEQFF

j_call: TRBJ2-4
d_call: NA
clone_size: NA
v_call: TRBV4-2
cdr3_nt: TGTGCCAGCAGCCAAGATATGAGGGGGGGGAACACAAACATTCAGTACTTC
cdr3_aa: CASSQDMRGGNTNIQYF

j_call: TRBJ1-2
d_call: NA
clone_size: NA
v_call: TRBV6-1
cdr3_nt: TGTGCCAGCAGTCCCCGGGGAGCACAATCCACCTTATACTATGGCTACACCTTC
cdr3_aa: CASSPRGAQSTLYYGYTF

j_call: TRBJ2-5
d_call: NA
clone_size: NA
v_call: TRBV7-6
cdr3_nt: TGTGCCAGCAGCTTAAAGGCGGCAGGGTCGAGGGAGACCCAGTACTTC
cdr3_aa: CASSLKAAGSRETQYF

j_call: TRBJ1-2
d_call: TRBD1
clone_size: few
v_call: TRBV20-1
cdr3_nt: TGCAGTGCTAGTGGGGGTCCAGGGGGCCCCTATGGCTACACCTTC
cdr3_aa: CSASGGPGGPYGYTF

j_call: TRBJ2-1
d_call: NA
clone_size: NA
v_call: TRBV11-2
cdr3_nt: TGTGCCAGCAGCTTAAGGGAAGGTGAGCAGTTCTTC
cdr3_aa: CASSLREGEQFF

j_call: TRBJ2-7
d_call: NA
clone_size: NA
v_call: TRBV7-2
cdr3_nt: TGTGCCAGCAGCTCGTTGACTCGTTCCTACGAGCAGTACTTC
cdr3_aa: CASSSLTRSYEQYF

j_call: TRBJ2-7
d_call: NA
clone_size: few
v_call: TRBV20-1
cdr3_nt: TGCAGTGCCCGGAACCGGGACATCCTAGCCTACGAGCAGTACTTC
cdr3_aa: CSARNRDILAYEQYF

j_call: TRBJ1-6
d_call: NA
clone_size: NA
v_call: TRBV7-2
cdr3_nt: TGTGCCAGCAGCGTCGACAGTTATTCACCCCTCCACTTT
cdr3_aa: CASSVDSYSPLHF

j_call: TRBJ2-2
d_call: NA
clone_size: many
v_call: TRBV5-1
cdr3_nt: TGCGCCAGCAGCGCCCAGGGCGGGGAGCTGTTTTTT
cdr3_aa: CASSAQGGELFF

j_call: TRBJ1-1
d_call: NA
clone_size: NA
v_call: TRBV20-1
cdr3_nt: TGCAGTGCTAGAAGGGGCAAGAACACTGAAGCTTTCTTT
cdr3_aa: CSARRGKNTEAFF

j_call: TRBJ2-7
d_call: TRBD2
clone_size: many
v_call: TRBV6-5
cdr3_nt: TGTGCCAGCAGTTACTCACTAGCGGGACCTTACGAGCAGTACTTC
cdr3_aa: CASSYSLAGPYEQYF

j_call: TRBJ2-3
d_call: NA
clone_size: NA
v_call: TRBV2
cdr3_nt: TGTGCCAGCAGATCGGGACCAGGCACAGATACGCAGTATTTT
cdr3_aa: CASRSGPGTDTQYF

j_call: TRBJ2-1
d_call: TRBD2
clone_size: many
v_call: TRBV20-1
cdr3_nt: TGCAGTGCTAGCGGGGGGTCATCCTACAATGAGCAGTTCTTC
cdr3_aa: CSASGGSSYNEQFF

j_call: TRBJ1-1
d_call: NA
clone_size: few
v_call: TRBV5-1
cdr3_nt: TGCGCCAGCAGCTTGCAGCAAGTTGGGAGCACTGAAGCTTTCTTT
cdr3_aa: CASSLQQVGSTEAFF

j_call: TRBJ1-1
d_call: NA
clone_size: few
v_call: TRBV14
cdr3_nt: TGTGCCAGCAGCCAAGATCTCCGGTTTGGGCAGGTCTCTGAAGCTTTCTTT
cdr3_aa: CASSQDLRFGQVSEAFF